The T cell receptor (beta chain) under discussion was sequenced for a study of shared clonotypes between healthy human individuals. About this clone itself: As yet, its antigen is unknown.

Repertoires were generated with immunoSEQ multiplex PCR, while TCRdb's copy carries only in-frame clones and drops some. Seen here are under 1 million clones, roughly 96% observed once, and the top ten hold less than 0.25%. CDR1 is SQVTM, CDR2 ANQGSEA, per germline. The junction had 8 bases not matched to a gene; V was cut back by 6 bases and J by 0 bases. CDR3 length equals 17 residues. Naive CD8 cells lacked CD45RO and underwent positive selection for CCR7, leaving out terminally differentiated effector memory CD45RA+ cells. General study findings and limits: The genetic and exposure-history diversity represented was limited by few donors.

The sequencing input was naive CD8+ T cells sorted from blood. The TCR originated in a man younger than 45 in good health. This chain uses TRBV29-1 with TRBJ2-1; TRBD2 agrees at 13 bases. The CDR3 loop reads CSVVGLAGEYSYNEQFF. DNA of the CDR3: TGCAGCGTCGTAGGACTAGCGGGAGAATACTCCTACAATGAGCAGTTCTTC.